The 9 T cell receptor beta chains below come from one sample, sequenced in a study of STAT5B mutations in CD4+ large granular lymphocyte leukemia. This table comes from immunoSEQ multiplex PCR, and its TCRdb copy is limited to in-frame clones, with some not included. The data hold 20,000 to 25,000 clones, with 74% observed a single time. Sequenced sample: CD4+ T cells from blood buffy coats. The receptors shown here come from a human donor in good health.

Here the CDR3 DNA reads TGTGCCAGCAGCTCCGCGTCGGCAGGGCCTACCTTCGGTGGCTACACCTTC. This codes for CASSSASAGPTFGGYTF. The rearrangement links TRBV7-2 to TRBJ1-2; perhaps TRBD1 as D (5 bases). This CDR3 spans 17 amino acids. Trimming took 4 bases from V and 7 from J, leaving 25 bases between them. Germline-derived CDR1 and CDR2 are SGHTA and FQGNSA. Complete variable domain (other parts from reference TRBV7-2 and TRBJ1-2): GAGVSQSPSNKVTEKGKDVELRCDPISGHTALYWYRQSLGQGLEFLIYFQGNSAPDKSGLPSDRFSAERTGGSVSTLTIQRTQQEDSAVYLCASSSASAGPTFGGYTFGSGTRLTVV.

This chain joins TRBV20-1 and TRBJ2-1; D is unresolved. CDR1 is DFQATT, CDR2 SNEGSKA, per germline (reference sequence). This CDR3 region has 11 residues. Trimming took off 7 bases at V and 5 bases at J, with 9 bases between the two ends. The CDR3 sequence is CSVGSNNEQFF. The CDR3 DNA sequence: TGCAGTGTAGGATCCAACAATGAGCAGTTCTTC.

This clone appeared a few times. This chain uses TRBV28 with TRBJ1-1, with 9 bases fitting TRBD1. Germline V lookup: CDR1 MDHEN, CDR2 SYDVKM. CDR3 length equals 15 residues. Trimming took 9 bases from V and 0 from J; bases not matched to a gene: 8. The CDR3 region has the DNA TGTGCCAGTCCTAGGACAGGGGCAATGAACACTGAAGCTTTCTTT. Protein sequence: CASPRTGAMNTEAFF.

The rearrangement links TRBV19 to TRBJ2-7; TRBD2 is a possible D gene (5 bases). The V end lost 5 bases, the J end lost 1 base, and 12 bases lay between the germline ends. This CDR3 has 14 amino acids. Germline V gene sequence: CDR1 LNHDA, CDR2 SQIVND (reference sequence). The CDR3 region has the DNA TGTGCCAGTAGTGATCTAGCTTCGTCCTACGAGCAGTACTTC. It yields the protein CASSDLASSYEQYF.

The chain links TRBV9 to TRBJ1-1; D remains ambiguous. The CDR3 spans 14 residues. Per germline, CDR1 SGDLS and CDR2 YYNGEE. V was pared by 0 bases and J by 4 bases, with 10 bases between. The CDR3 here is CASSVVRGSTEAFF. The CDR3 region has the DNA TGTGCCAGCAGCGTAGTTCGGGGTTCCACTGAAGCTTTCTTT.

The CDR3 loop reads CASSLVRVVGEQFF. The CDR3 DNA follows: TGTGCCAGCAGCTTAGTTAGGGTCGTAGGTGAGCAGTTCTTC. The chain joins TRBV11-2 to TRBJ2-1; D unclear. The ends were cut back, 1 base at V and 9 bases at J, with 13 bases in the middle. The germline CDR1 and CDR2 sequences are SGHAT and FQNNGV. CDR3 length equals 14 residues.

Only one count was recorded for this clone. The V and J genes are TRBV16 and TRBJ2-2, with D hard to call. Looked up from germline, CDR1 is KGHSY and CDR2 is FQNENV. This CDR3 has 13 residues. V was trimmed by 4 bases and J by 10 bases, leaving 13 bases between them. CDR3 nucleotide sequence: TGTGCCAGCAGCCCACGACCCCTCCAGGAGCTGTTTTTT. This codes for CASSPRPLQELFF.

The V gene is TRBV5-1, the J gene TRBJ2-7; 10 bases fit TRBD2. This CDR3 comprises 14 residues. Trimming took 4 bases from V and 2 from J; bases not matched to a gene: 3. CDR1 is SGHRS, CDR2 YFSETQ, per germline. Written as DNA, the CDR3 is TGCGCCAGCAGCAAAAGCGGGAGGGCCTACGAGCAGTACTTC. Its protein is CASSKSGRAYEQYF.

The CDR3 reads CASSPPNSANTEAFF. The DNA for the CDR3 is TGTGCCAGCTCACCACCCAACAGTGCGAACACTGAAGCTTTCTTT. The chain employs TRBV18 and TRBJ1-1; D unclear. The CDR3 spans 15 residues. CDR1 and CDR2 from the germline V gene are KGHSH and LQKENI. Trimming took 0 bases from V and 1 from J, leaving 9 bases between them.